These 29 T cell receptor beta chains originate from one sample sequenced in a study of technical replicates of blood from a few donors. Here immunoSEQ multiplex PCR was the method, and the copy in TCRdb shows in-frame clones only, minus some. The sample comprises 95,000 to 100,000 clones, 96% of which are singletons, and 0.21% rests with the top ten. The sample comprised T cells isolated from PBMCs. These receptors came from a human donor in good health.

The table lists this clone with a count of one. This chain links TRBV5-1 with TRBJ1-2, with a weak D call TRBD1 (5 bases). CDR1 is SGHRS, CDR2 YFSETQ, per germline. The CDR3 contains 14 residues. V was cut by 3 bases and J by 5 bases, with 14 bases left in between. The CDR3 DNA reads as TGCGCCAGCAGCTCTCAGGGTTACCGGTATGGCTACACCTTC. Translation: CASSSQGYRYGYTF.

This chain links TRBV5-4 with TRBJ2-1; perhaps TRBD2 as D (6 bases). The CDR3 runs to 16 residues. CDR1 is SGHNT, CDR2 YYREEE, per germline (reference sequence). Deletions cut 4 bases from V and 10 bases from J, with 24 bases between. The CDR3 region has the DNA TGTGCCAGCAGCCCGAAAGGGGACTCCGACGGTAGAGAGCAGTTCTTC. Protein sequence: CASSPKGDSDGREQFF. Full variable domain (remainder filled in from reference TRBV5-4 and TRBJ2-1): ETGVTQSPTHLIKTRGQQVTLRCSSQSGHNTVSWYQQALGQGPQFIFQYYREEENGRGNFPPRFSGLQFPNYSSELNVNALELDDSALYLCASSPKGDSDGREQFFGPGTRLTVL.

The chain employs TRBV15 and TRBJ2-7; 8 bases line up with TRBD1. The CDR3 is made up of 15 amino acids. Germline V gene data show CDR1 as LNHNV and CDR2 as YYDKDF (reference sequence). J lost 4 bases, V lost 3 bases, and 8 bases had no gene match. CDR3 in amino acids: CATSSRTGSRYEQYF. CDR3 in DNA: TGTGCCACCAGCAGCAGGACAGGGAGCCGATACGAGCAGTACTTC. Full variable domain (rest looked up from reference TRBV15 and TRBJ2-7): DAMVIQNPRYQVTQFGKPVTLSCSQTLNHNVMYWYQQKSSQAPKLLFHYYDKDFNNEADTPDNFQSRRPNTSFCFLDIRSPGLGDTAMYLCATSSRTGSRYEQYFGPGTRLTVT.

The rearrangement joins TRBV9 to TRBJ2-6; D is possibly TRBD1 (6 bases). The germline gives CDR1 SGDLS, CDR2 YYNGEE. The V end was cut by 0 bases, the J end by 4 bases, with 32 bases between. The CDR3 runs to 23 residues. The CDR3 DNA sequence: TGTGCCAGCAGCGTAGCTCCTAAAACGGACAGAGAAGACCAACACGCCGGGGCCAACGTCCTGACTTTC. Its translation is CASSVAPKTDREDQHAGANVLTF.

This clone was recorded only once. The rearrangement links TRBV18 to TRBJ1-2; TRBD1 matches at 7 bases. The CDR3 is made up of 14 amino acids. The germline CDR1 and CDR2 sequences are KGHSH and LQKENI. The V gene end was trimmed by 3 bases and the J gene end by 5 bases; junction bases not matched to a gene: 6. This CDR3 is CASSPQGDAYGYTF. CDR3 nucleotide sequence: TGTGCCAGCTCACCTCAGGGGGATGCTTATGGCTACACCTTC.

In this sample, this clone turned up once. The chain has TRBV30 and TRBJ2-2; TRBD1 might be the D (6 bases). With 3 bases removed from V and 0 bases from J, the gap between germline ends came to 23 bases. Germline V gene lookup returns CDR1 GTSNPN and CDR2 SVGIG (reference sequence). The CDR3 spans 19 residues. The CDR3, as DNA: TGTGCCTGGAGCGGAATTGGGGACACCAAGCTCCCGAACACCGGGGAGCTGTTTTTT. Protein: CAWSGIGDTKLPNTGELFF.

CDR3 DNA sequence: TGTGCCAGCAATAACGTGGGCGGGGGGCGAAACACCGGGGAGCTGTTTTTT. This gives the protein CASNNVGGGRNTGELFF. The rearrangement uses TRBV9 and TRBJ2-2, with 8 bases identical to TRBD2. The germline gives CDR1 SGDLS, CDR2 YYNGEE. The CDR3 runs to 17 residues. With V trimmed by 6 bases and J by 2 bases, 12 bases remained unmatched.

The gene calls are TRBV25-1 and TRBJ1-1; unclear D gene. V was cut by 3 bases and J by 0 bases, with 17 bases left in between. Germline lookup yields CDR1 MGHDK and CDR2 SYGVNS. The CDR3 has 17 amino acids. This CDR3 reads CASSEGWRAYLNTEAFF. DNA of the CDR3: TGTGCCAGCAGTGAGGGGTGGAGGGCCTACTTGAACACTGAAGCTTTCTTT.

The V call is TRBV29-1, the J call TRBJ1-1, with a tentative D call TRBD1 (6 bases). There are 14 residues in the CDR3. Trimming left V 7 bases short and J 1 base short, with 16 bases between. The germline V gene encodes CDR1 SQVTM and CDR2 ANQGSEA. CDR3 DNA sequence: TGCAGCGCCGGAAAGGGACAAGGGAACACTGAAGCTTTCTTT. The encoded protein is CSAGKGQGNTEAFF.

The CDR3 nucleotides are TGTGCCAGCAGCCGACGGATAGCGGGGGGGCCCGATGAGCAGTTCTTC. As protein: CASSRRIAGGPDEQFF. This rearrangement joins TRBV5-6 to TRBJ2-1; 11 bases agree with TRBD2. The ends lost 4 bases at V and 8 bases at J; junction bases unmatched: 11. The CDR3 spans 16 residues. Germline V gene data show CDR1 as SGHDT and CDR2 as YYEEEE.

The chain is built from TRBV7-2 and TRBJ2-3; 10 nucleotides agree with TRBD2. CDR3 length: 15 residues. The trim removed 6 bases at V and 6 bases at J, leaving 9 bases unmatched. The germline V gene encodes CDR1 SGHTA and CDR2 FQGNSA. As DNA, the CDR3 is TGTGCCAGCAGTCCTAGCGGGGGTCCCGGGGATACGCAGTATTTT. Encoded protein: CASSPSGGPGDTQYF.

The gene calls are TRBV28 and TRBJ2-3, with 9 bases fitting TRBD2. CDR1 and CDR2 from the germline V gene are MDHEN and SYDVKM. The V and J ends lost 8 bases and 4 bases, in that order; junction bases with no gene match: 7. The CDR3 extends over 14 amino acids. The CDR3 nucleotides are TGTGCCAGCGACCCTAGCGGGAAAGCAGATACGCAGTATTTT. Encoded protein: CASDPSGKADTQYF.

The chain joins TRBV6-6 to TRBJ1-1; possible D gene TRBD1, 5 bases. The CDR3 runs 14 residues. The V gene lost 4 bases and the J gene lost 1 base, with 10 bases spanning the gap. CDR1 and CDR2 (germline): MNHNY, SVGAGI (reference sequence). This CDR3 is CASSSHRQNTEAFF. As DNA, the CDR3 is TGTGCCAGCAGTTCCCACAGGCAGAACACTGAAGCTTTCTTT.

This rearrangement joins TRBV7-9 to TRBJ2-2; 8 bases align to TRBD2. The CDR3 runs to 17 residues. The germline V gene encodes CDR1 SEHNR and CDR2 FQNEAQ (reference sequence). J lost 2 bases, V lost 3 bases, and 8 bases had no gene match. This CDR3 is CASSLAVVAGNTGELFF. The CDR3 nucleotides read TGTGCCAGCAGCTTGGCGGTGGTAGCGGGAAACACCGGGGAGCTGTTTTTT.

The chain couples TRBV19 to TRBJ1-5; D gene uncertain. Germline values: CDR1 LNHDA, CDR2 SQIVND (reference sequence). Trimming removed 3 bases at V and 0 bases at J, with 21 bases between. The length of the CDR3 is 19 residues. DNA for the CDR3: TGTGCCAGTAGTATGGGTAGAAGTCGTGACACCTTTAGCAATCAGCCCCAGCATTTT. It yields the protein CASSMGRSRDTFSNQPQHF.

J is TRBJ2-1 and V is TRBV6-5, with 7 nucleotides matching TRBD1. Trimming removed 5 bases from V and 8 bases from J; junction bases left unmatched: 6. This CDR3 is 13 amino acids long. CDR1 is MNHEY, CDR2 SVGAGI, per germline. The DNA of the CDR3 is TGTGCCAGCAGTGCACGAGGGGGCTATGAGCAGTTCTTC. It yields the protein CASSARGGYEQFF.

This clone was counted once. This chain uses TRBV25-1 with TRBJ1-1; the match to TRBD1 covers 9 bases. CDR3 length: 15 amino acids. Unmatched junction bases numbered 8, after V lost 7 bases and J lost 2 bases. The germline CDR1 and CDR2 sequences are MGHDK and SYGVNS. CDR3 sequence: CASTPGQGGNTEAFF. The CDR3 DNA follows: TGTGCCAGCACCCCGGGACAGGGAGGTAACACTGAAGCTTTCTTT.

The gene calls are TRBV4-1 and TRBJ1-3, with no clear D. V was clipped by 0 bases and J by 1 base, with 10 bases between them. The CDR3 sequence is 16 residues long. Germline values: CDR1 MGHRA, CDR2 YSYEKL. The CDR3 DNA sequence: TGCGCCAGCAGCCAAGAGCTCGACAATTCTGGAAACACCATATATTTT. Translating gives CASSQELDNSGNTIYF.

The V gene is TRBV5-1, the J gene TRBJ1-2; D gene ambiguous. The CDR3 contains 14 residues. CDR1 and CDR2 from the germline V gene are SGHRS and YFSETQ. The ends were cut back, 0 bases at V and 3 bases at J, with 9 bases in the middle. The CDR3 DNA sequence: TGCGCCAGCAGCTTGGAGACACTCCACTATGGCTACACCTTC. This codes for CASSLETLHYGYTF.

The V and J genes are TRBV5-1 and TRBJ2-2, with 14 bases lining up with TRBD2. The germline CDR1 and CDR2 sequences are SGHRS and YFSETQ. V shed 3 bases and J 6 bases; nucleotides not matched to a gene: 4. The CDR3 covers 16 residues. CDR3 protein: CASSWSTSGRAGELFF. CDR3 sequence (DNA): TGCGCCAGCAGCTGGTCGACTAGCGGGAGGGCCGGGGAGCTGTTTTTT.

The chain combines TRBV15 with TRBJ2-2; TRBD1 might be the D (5 bases). Germline CDR1 and CDR2: LNHNV and YYDKDF (reference sequence). The CDR3 is made up of 18 amino acids. V was clipped by 0 bases and J by 2 bases, with 16 bases between them. CDR3 loop: CATSRDGWGRFNTGELFF. The DNA of the CDR3 is TGTGCCACCAGCAGAGATGGGTGGGGCAGGTTCAACACCGGGGAGCTGTTTTTT.

The chain is built from TRBV4-2 and TRBJ1-1, with TRBD1 matching over 7 bases. With 0 bases clipped from V and 4 bases from J, the junction kept 5 bases outside the gene matches. The V gene's germline CDR1 is LGHNA and CDR2 YNFKEQ. The CDR3 loop spans 15 amino acids. CDR3 nucleotides: TGTGCCAGCAGCCAAGAGACAGGGACGGCCACTGAAGCTTTCTTT. The encoded protein is CASSQETGTATEAFF.

This clone was observed a single time. The chain uses TRBV5-4 and TRBJ2-7; 15 bases align to TRBD2. Germline-derived CDR1 and CDR2 are SGHNT and YYREEE (reference sequence). The CDR3 consists of 18 residues. The J segment lost 3 bases and the V segment lost 3 bases, leaving 10 bases of the junction unmatched. As DNA, the CDR3 is TGTGCCAGCAGCTGGGGACTAGCGGGAGGATCTCGGAGCTACGAGCAGTACTTC. This translates into CASSWGLAGGSRSYEQYF. Filled out from reference TRBV5-4 and TRBJ2-7, the complete variable domain reads ETGVTQSPTHLIKTRGQQVTLRCSSQSGHNTVSWYQQALGQGPQFIFQYYREEENGRGNFPPRFSGLQFPNYSSELNVNALELDDSALYLCASSWGLAGGSRSYEQYFGPGTRLTVT.

This clone was found once. The rearrangement joins TRBV5-1 to TRBJ1-2; the match to TRBD1 covers 8 bases. J lost 2 bases, V lost 2 bases, and 8 bases had no gene match. Germline-derived CDR1 and CDR2 are SGHRS and YFSETQ. The length of the CDR3 is 16 residues. CDR3 residues: CASSFNSWTGNYGYTF. Here the CDR3 DNA reads TGCGCCAGCAGCTTTAACTCATGGACAGGGAACTATGGCTACACCTTC.

The chain couples TRBV27 to TRBJ2-7; 10 nucleotides match TRBD2. The CDR3 is made up of 16 amino acids. Trimming at V came to 5 bases and at J to 3 bases, leaving 10 bases not matched to a gene. The germline gives CDR1 MNHEY, CDR2 SMNVEV (reference sequence). CDR3 sequence (DNA): TGTGCCAGCAGTCCGACCCTTTGGACTAGCGGCTACGAGCAGTACTTC. It translates to CASSPTLWTSGYEQYF.

The V call is TRBV6-5, the J call TRBJ1-4; 9 bases line up with TRBD1. Germline CDR1 and CDR2: MNHEY and SVGAGI. Germline trimming cut 4 bases from V and 6 bases from J; bases unmatched to any gene: 9. The length of the CDR3 is 16 residues. This CDR3 reads CASSSSPGTGYEKLFF. The CDR3 coding sequence is TGTGCCAGCAGTTCATCCCCCGGGACAGGGTATGAAAAACTGTTTTTT.

In its sample, this clone was seen once. The genes are TRBV28 and TRBJ2-1; 10 nucleotides line up with TRBD2. This CDR3 comprises 16 residues. CDR1 and CDR2 (germline): MDHEN, SYDVKM. Losses at the gene ends were 8 bases for V and 1 base for J; bases not matched to a gene: 8. CDR3 region: CASRSGLATSYNEQFF. CDR3 bases: TGTGCCAGCCGCTCGGGACTAGCGACTTCCTACAATGAGCAGTTCTTC.

The CDR3 is CASSLRWADRGGYTF. As DNA, the CDR3 is TGTGCCAGCAGCCTCCGGTGGGCCGACCGGGGAGGCTACACCTTC. The chain joins TRBV28 to TRBJ1-2; D is uncertain. The ends were cut back, 6 bases at V and 8 bases at J, with 22 bases in the middle. There are 15 residues in the CDR3. Per germline, CDR1 MDHEN and CDR2 SYDVKM.

The chain employs TRBV29-1 and TRBJ2-1, with TRBD1 as a possible D gene (5 bases). Germline CDR1 and CDR2: SQVTM and ANQGSEA. Trimming took 4 bases from V and 4 from J, leaving 11 bases between them. The CDR3 is 13 residues long. Written as DNA, the CDR3 is TGCAGCGTTGGACAGAGAGCTTACAATGAGCAGTTCTTC. Protein product: CSVGQRAYNEQFF.